This TCR beta chain stems from a study of blood T cell repertoires in COVID-19. For the study at large: Collection of acute and convalescent COVID-19 samples took place in the United States, Italy and Spain. T cells, B-cell-depleted T cells, or PBMCs provided the cDNA or gDNA that served as material.

In the study's own analysis: Amplification from reference gene primers served as the basis for estimated nucleated cell counts. TCRdb's table, derived via immunoSEQ multiplex PCR, lists solely in-frame clones and lacks some. The V and J calls and clone size come from that table; D and trimming were worked out from the DNA. The repertoire includes about 190,000 clones, around nine tenths of them detected once, and approximately 1% sits in the top ten. The table lists this clone with a few counts. The V gene lost 4 bases and the J gene lost 8 bases, with 21 bases spanning the gap. The germline gives CDR1 LNHDA, CDR2 SQIVND (reference sequence). The CDR3 is 17 residues long.

This TCR derives from a man aged 25 to 45 with acute or convalescent COVID-19. Sequenced: peripheral blood. The chain joins TRBV19 to TRBJ1-6, with D possibly TRBD1 on 6 matching bases. The CDR3 coding sequence is TGTGCCAGTAGTACCCCTCCCCCAGGCCAGGGGCATTCACCCCTCCACTTT. Translation: CASSTPPPGQGHSPLHF.